The 5 T cell receptor beta chains given below trace back to one sample, sequenced in a study of blood T cells in healthy people across ages. The authors ran a second PCR of roughly 6 to 12 cycles using a sample-barcoded 5' primer and a J-beta primer mix. TCRdb independently ran MiXCR on the 5' RACE reads; one entry per CDR3 protein. Among approximately 1.5 million distinct CDR3 sequences, roughly 43% were seen once, and the ten largest hold around 4%. The sample taken for sequencing was blood. The receptors come from a woman under 30 in good health.

The chain links TRBV27 to TRBJ2-2; 7 nucleotides match TRBD2. The germline V gene encodes CDR1 MNHEY and CDR2 SMNVEV (reference sequence). V gave up 7 bases and J gave up 4 bases; unmatched junction bases: 12. CDR3 size: 16 residues. Here the CDR3 reads CASISWGGEGTGELFF. The CDR3 DNA reads as TGTGCCAGCATATCCTGGGGAGGGGAGGGCACCGGGGAGCTGTTTTTT.

This clonotype was recorded a few times. The rearrangement links TRBV20-1 to TRBJ2-3, with D perhaps TRBD1 (7 bases). Trimming pared 1 base from V and 0 bases from J, leaving 14 bases between. The CDR3 length is 16 residues. Germline CDR1 DFQATT, CDR2 SNEGSKA (reference sequence). The CDR3 bases are TGCAGTGCTAGAGTCTCAGGGGGGCCTAGCACAGATACGCAGTATTTT. The encoded protein is CSARVSGGPSTDTQYF.

This clonotype was counted a single time. The rearrangement joins TRBV29-1 to TRBJ2-4, with a possible D match to TRBD1 (6 bases). The DNA end favors TRBJ2-7, so the J call may be wrong. This CDR3 contains 13 residues. Germline CDR1 SQVTM, CDR2 ANQGSEA. CDR3 nucleotide sequence: TGCAGCGTTCGGGGCAGGGGCTTCTACGAGCAGTACTTC. Amino acids: CSVRGRGFYEQYF.

This clonotype occurred many times. The chain links TRBV25-1 to TRBJ2-7; tentatively, D is TRBD1 or TRBD2 (8 bases each). Germline assignment: CDR1 MGHDK and CDR2 SYGVNS. Between the trimmed V and J ends, which lost 4 bases and 0 bases, there was a span of 31 bases. This CDR3 region has 21 residues. As DNA, the CDR3 is TGTGCCAGCAGTGGACCCGGACAGGGAATGTTGGCGGGAGGCTTCTCCTACGAGCAGTACTTC. This sequence encodes CASSGPGQGMLAGGFSYEQYF.

The chain has TRBV12-3 or TRBV12-4 and TRBJ2-5; D is possibly TRBD1 (6 bases). This CDR3 is 13 amino acids long. V dropped 7 bases and J dropped 1 base, with 10 bases sitting between them. The CDR3, as DNA: TGTGCCAGCAAAGGGGGTCTCCAAGAGACCCAGTACTTC. Translating gives CASKGGLQETQYF.